This T cell receptor (beta chain) was observed in a study of T cell responses to AZD1222 COVID-19 vaccine. As for the study in general: Whether given at about 4 or about 12 weeks, second doses were pooled. Study-level points and caveats: Among the donors, most were white British and more were female, and clonal diversity was possibly underestimated.

A word on this clone: As yet, its antigen is unknown.

The CDR3 totals 13 residues. With 0 bases removed from V and 1 base from J, the gap between germline ends came to 6 bases. CDR1 is GTSNPN, CDR2 SVGIG, per germline (reference sequence). Assay used: immunoSEQ multiplex PCR; TCRdb lists only in-frame clones, some missing. The table lists about 130,000 clones, 80% to 95% of them singletons, with 3.1% in the top ten. The V and J genes are TRBV30 and TRBJ1-1; D uncertain. The source was peripheral blood, collected on day 0 of AZD1222 vaccination. This clonotype originated in an adult in good health. CDR3 in amino acids: CAWSVRQNTEAFF. The DNA of the CDR3 is TGTGCCTGGAGTGTAAGGCAGAACACTGAAGCTTTCTTT.